Presented here are 4 T cell receptor beta chains from one specimen sequenced in a study of vaccination and CD4 T cells after COVID-19. Using its own MiXCR run on the PCR reads, TCRdb lists one record per CDR3 protein. Of about 39,000 distinct CDR3 sequences detected, 36% appear once; the ten largest clones hold 5.8%. Time point of the sample: late sampling 161 to 241 days after vaccination in a few convalescent patients. The material was CD4+ T cells from blood, obtained about 7 months after SARS-CoV-2 vaccination. The receptors come from a human donor who had recovered from COVID-19.

This sequence joins TRBV19 and TRBJ2-1, with D tentatively TRBD2 (5 bases). CDR1 is LNHDA and CDR2 is SQIVND in the germline V gene (reference sequence). The CDR3 has 14 amino acids. Trimming pared 0 bases from V and 9 bases from J, leaving 12 bases between. In DNA, the CDR3 is TGTGCCAGTAGTATAGAGCGGACTTTCAGTGAGCAGTTCTTC. Amino acid sequence: CASSIERTFSEQFF.

Remarks on this clonotype: Without the conserved terminal phenylalanine or tryptophan, this CDR3 likely stems from a read error. Because the CDR3's place on the DNA is in doubt, the DNA is left out and the CDR3 is given as listed by TCRdb. CDR3 region: CASSRTYQPQHL. The chain carries TRBV21-1 and TRBJ1-5. TRBV21-1 has pseudogene status. Ends included, the CDR3 has 12 residues.

The chain recombines TRBV19 with TRBJ1-1; the match to TRBD1 covers 10 bases. This CDR3 is built from 15 residues. With V trimmed by 1 base and J by 4 bases, 3 bases remained unmatched. Germline CDR1 LNHDA, CDR2 SQIVND (reference sequence). The CDR3 protein is CASSIVGQGFTEAFF. DNA of the CDR3: TGTGCCAGTAGTATAGTGGGACAGGGGTTCACTGAAGCTTTCTTT.

This chain uses TRBV24-1 with TRBJ2-7; no firm D call. There are 14 residues in the CDR3. Germline V gives CDR1 KGHDR, CDR2 SFDVKD. Deletions cut 9 bases from V and 2 bases from J, with 16 bases between. The CDR3 sequence is CATEDTRRPYEQYF. CDR3 sequence (DNA): TGTGCCACCGAGGATACAAGACGCCCCTACGAGCAGTACTTC.